This TCR beta chain was sequenced for a study of T cell responses to AZD1222 COVID-19 vaccine. Repertoires were generated with immunoSEQ multiplex PCR, while TCRdb's copy carries only in-frame clones and drops some. Of under 150,000 clones in the sample, 92% were seen once. The CDR3 is made up of 17 amino acids. Germline assignment: CDR1 SGHRS and CDR2 YFSETQ. Germline trimming cut 4 bases from V and 1 base from J; bases unmatched to any gene: 5. Study-wide results and limits: CD4 TCRs associated with vaccination spanned spike, dominating at 160-218 and 743-854. Donors, mostly white British, included more females; clonal diversity was possibly underestimated. Targeting of unmutated variant regions was reportedly seen in nearly half of spike-specific TCRs. The number of AZD1222 recipients seropositive at baseline was only six.

Note on this clone: Its antigen is unknown.

The sample consisted of peripheral blood, taken 28 days after the second AZD1222 dose. The sequence was obtained from an adult who received the AZD1222 COVID-19 vaccine. The chain joins TRBV5-1 to TRBJ2-5, with 15 bases lining up with TRBD2. The CDR3 DNA sequence: TGCGCCAGCAGCCTAGGACTAGCGGGAGGGTTCCAAGAGACCCAGTACTTC. Translation gives CASSLGLAGGFQETQYF.